The T cell receptor (beta chain) described here comes from a study of control samples from healthy donors and cancer patients. Assay: immunoSEQ multiplex PCR; the TCRdb copy retains only in-frame clones and omits some. This table has some 120,000 clones, around 93% appearing once. This TCR came from a man in his forties or fifties with head and neck cancer. The sequenced sample consisted of PBMCs.

CDR3 coding DNA: TGTGCCAGCAAGGGGGGGGCCGGGAACACTGAAGCTTTCTTT. This translates into CASKGGAGNTEAFF. The chain carries TRBV6-5 and TRBJ1-1; perhaps TRBD1 as D (6 bases). CDR3 size: 14 residues. V was cut by 7 bases and J by 1 base, with 13 bases left in between. The germline CDR1 and CDR2 sequences are MNHEY and SVGAGI.